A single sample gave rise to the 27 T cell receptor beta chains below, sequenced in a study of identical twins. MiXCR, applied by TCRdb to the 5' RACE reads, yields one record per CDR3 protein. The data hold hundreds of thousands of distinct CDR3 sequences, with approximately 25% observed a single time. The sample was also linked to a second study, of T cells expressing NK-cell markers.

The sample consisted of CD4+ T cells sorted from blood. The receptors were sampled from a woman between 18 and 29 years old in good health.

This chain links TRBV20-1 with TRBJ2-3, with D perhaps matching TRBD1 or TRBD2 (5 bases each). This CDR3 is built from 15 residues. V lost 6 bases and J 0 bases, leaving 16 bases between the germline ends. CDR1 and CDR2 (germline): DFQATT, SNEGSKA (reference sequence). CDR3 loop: CSALSGTGSTDTQYF. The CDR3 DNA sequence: TGCAGTGCCCTCTCCGGGACGGGTAGCACAGATACGCAGTATTTT.

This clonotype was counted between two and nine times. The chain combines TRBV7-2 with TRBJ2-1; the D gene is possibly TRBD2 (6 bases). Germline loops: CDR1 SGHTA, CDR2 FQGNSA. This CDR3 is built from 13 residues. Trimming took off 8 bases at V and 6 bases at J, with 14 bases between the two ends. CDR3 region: CASGAGRANEQFF. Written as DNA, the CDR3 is TGTGCCAGCGGGGCGGGACGGGCCAATGAGCAGTTCTTC.

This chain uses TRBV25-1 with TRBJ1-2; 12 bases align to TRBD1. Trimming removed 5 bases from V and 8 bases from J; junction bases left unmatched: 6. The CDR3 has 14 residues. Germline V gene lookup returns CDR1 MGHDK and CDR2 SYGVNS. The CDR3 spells CASSKGQGAGGYTF. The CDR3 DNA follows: TGTGCCAGCAGTAAGGGACAGGGGGCGGGCGGCTACACCTTC.

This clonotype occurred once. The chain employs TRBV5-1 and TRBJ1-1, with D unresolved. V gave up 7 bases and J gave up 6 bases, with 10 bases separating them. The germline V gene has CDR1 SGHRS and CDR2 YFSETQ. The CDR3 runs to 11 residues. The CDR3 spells CASRDQSEAFF. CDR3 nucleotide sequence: TGCGCCAGCCGAGATCAATCTGAAGCTTTCTTT.

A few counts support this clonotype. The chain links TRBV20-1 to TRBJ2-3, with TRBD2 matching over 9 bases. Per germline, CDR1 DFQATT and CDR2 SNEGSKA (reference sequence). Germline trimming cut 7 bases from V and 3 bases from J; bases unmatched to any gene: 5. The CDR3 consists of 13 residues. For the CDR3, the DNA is TGCAGTGTGGGCGGGAGGGGGACAGATACGCAGTATTTT. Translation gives CSVGGRGTDTQYF.

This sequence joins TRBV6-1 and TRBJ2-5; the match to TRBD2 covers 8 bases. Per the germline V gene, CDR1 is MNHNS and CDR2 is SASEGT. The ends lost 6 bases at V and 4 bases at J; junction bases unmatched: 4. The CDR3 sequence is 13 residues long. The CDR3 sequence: CASRAAGGETQYF. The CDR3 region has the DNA TGTGCCAGCAGGGCCGCGGGGGGAGAGACCCAGTACTTC.

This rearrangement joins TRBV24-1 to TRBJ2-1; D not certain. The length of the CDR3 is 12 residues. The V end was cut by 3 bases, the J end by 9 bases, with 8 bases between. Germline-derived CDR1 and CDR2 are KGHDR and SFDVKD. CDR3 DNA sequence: TGTGCCACCAGTGATCCCTACGGTGAGCAGTTCTTC. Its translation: CATSDPYGEQFF.

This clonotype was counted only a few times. In DNA, the CDR3 is TGCAGTGCTATTGGGGGCAGAGGGTACGAGCAGTACTTC. Protein product: CSAIGGRGYEQYF. The rearrangement uses TRBV20-1 and TRBJ2-7, with a tentative D call TRBD1 (6 bases). V lost 4 bases and J 4 bases, leaving 14 bases between the germline ends. The germline V gene has CDR1 DFQATT and CDR2 SNEGSKA (reference sequence). CDR3 length: 13 residues.

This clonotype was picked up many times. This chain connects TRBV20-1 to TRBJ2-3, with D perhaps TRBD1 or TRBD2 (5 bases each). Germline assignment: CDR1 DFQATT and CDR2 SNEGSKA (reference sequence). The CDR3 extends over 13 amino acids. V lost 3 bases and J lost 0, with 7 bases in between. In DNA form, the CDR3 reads TGCAGTGCTAGGGGACCTAGCACAGATACGCAGTATTTT. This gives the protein CSARGPSTDTQYF.

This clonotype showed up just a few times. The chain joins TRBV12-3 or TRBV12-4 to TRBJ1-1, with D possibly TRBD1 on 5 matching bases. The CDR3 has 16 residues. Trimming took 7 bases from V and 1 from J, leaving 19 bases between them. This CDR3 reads CASITRWAGRNTEAFF. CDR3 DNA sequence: TGTGCCAGCATCACACGGTGGGCAGGGCGGAACACTGAAGCTTTCTTT.

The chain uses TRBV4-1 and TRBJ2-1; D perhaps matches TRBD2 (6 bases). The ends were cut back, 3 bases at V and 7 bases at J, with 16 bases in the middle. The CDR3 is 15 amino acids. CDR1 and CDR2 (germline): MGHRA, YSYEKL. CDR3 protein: CASSQARLGPNEQFF. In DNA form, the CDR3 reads TGCGCCAGCAGCCAGGCTCGACTAGGACCGAATGAGCAGTTCTTC.

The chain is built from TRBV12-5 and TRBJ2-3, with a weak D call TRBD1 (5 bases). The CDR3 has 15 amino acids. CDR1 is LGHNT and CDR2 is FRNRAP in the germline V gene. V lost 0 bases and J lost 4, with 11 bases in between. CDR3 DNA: TGTGCTAGTGGTTTGGTGGCAGGGAAGGCAGATACGCAGTATTTT. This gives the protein CASGLVAGKADTQYF.

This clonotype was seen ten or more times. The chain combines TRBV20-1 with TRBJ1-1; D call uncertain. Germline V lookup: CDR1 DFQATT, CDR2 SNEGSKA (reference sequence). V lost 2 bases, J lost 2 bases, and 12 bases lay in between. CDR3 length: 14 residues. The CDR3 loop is CSARTNRGNTEAFF. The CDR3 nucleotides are TGCAGTGCTAGAACGAACCGGGGAAACACTGAAGCTTTCTTT.

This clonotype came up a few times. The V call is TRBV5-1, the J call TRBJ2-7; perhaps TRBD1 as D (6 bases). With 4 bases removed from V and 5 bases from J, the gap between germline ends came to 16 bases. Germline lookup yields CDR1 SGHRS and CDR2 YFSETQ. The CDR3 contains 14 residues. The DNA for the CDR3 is TGCGCCAGCAGCCCCGGACAGACCACGGACGAGCAGTACTTC. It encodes CASSPGQTTDEQYF.

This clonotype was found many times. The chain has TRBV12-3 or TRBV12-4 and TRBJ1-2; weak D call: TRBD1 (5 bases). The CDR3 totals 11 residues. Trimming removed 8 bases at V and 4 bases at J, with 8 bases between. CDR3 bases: TGTGCCAGCGGGGGGGGCTATGGCTACACCTTC. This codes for CASGGGYGYTF.

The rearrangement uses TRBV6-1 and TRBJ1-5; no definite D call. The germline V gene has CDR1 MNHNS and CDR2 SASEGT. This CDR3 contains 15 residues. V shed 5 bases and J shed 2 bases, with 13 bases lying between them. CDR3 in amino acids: CASSREGARNQPQHF. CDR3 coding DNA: TGTGCCAGCAGTAGGGAGGGCGCCCGCAATCAGCCCCAGCATTTT.

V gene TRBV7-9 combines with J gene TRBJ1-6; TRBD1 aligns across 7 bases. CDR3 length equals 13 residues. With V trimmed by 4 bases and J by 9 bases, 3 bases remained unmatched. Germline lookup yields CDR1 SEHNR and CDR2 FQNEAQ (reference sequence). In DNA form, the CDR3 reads TGTGCCAGCAGCTCGGGACAGTCTTCACCCCTCCACTTT. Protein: CASSSGQSSPLHF.

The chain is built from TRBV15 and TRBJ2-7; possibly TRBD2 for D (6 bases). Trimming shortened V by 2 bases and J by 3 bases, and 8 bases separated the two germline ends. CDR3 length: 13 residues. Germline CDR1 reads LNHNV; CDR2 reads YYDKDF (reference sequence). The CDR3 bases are TGTGCCACCAGCAGAAAGGGACTCTACGAGCAGTACTTC. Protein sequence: CATSRKGLYEQYF.

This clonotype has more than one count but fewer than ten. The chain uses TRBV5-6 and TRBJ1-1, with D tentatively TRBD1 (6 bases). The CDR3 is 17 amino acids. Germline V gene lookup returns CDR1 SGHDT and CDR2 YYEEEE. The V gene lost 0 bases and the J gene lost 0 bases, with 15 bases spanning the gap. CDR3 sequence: CASSLAGGGGMNTEAFF. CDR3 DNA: TGTGCCAGCAGCTTGGCCGGAGGCGGGGGCATGAACACTGAAGCTTTCTTT.

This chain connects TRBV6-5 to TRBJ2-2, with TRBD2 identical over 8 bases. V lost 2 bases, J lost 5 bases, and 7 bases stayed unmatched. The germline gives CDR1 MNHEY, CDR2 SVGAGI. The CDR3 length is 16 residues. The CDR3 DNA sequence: TGTGCCAGCAGTTACGGACTAGCAGGGGCAACCGGGGAGCTGTTTTTT. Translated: CASSYGLAGATGELFF.

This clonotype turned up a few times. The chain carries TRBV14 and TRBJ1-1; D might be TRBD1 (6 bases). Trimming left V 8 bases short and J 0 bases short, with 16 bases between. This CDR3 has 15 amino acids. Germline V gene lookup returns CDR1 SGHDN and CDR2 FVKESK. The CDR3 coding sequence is TGTGCCAGCTCCCCGAAGAGGGACATGAACACTGAAGCTTTCTTT. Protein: CASSPKRDMNTEAFF.

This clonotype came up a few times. CDR3 protein: CASSPRGGWEQYF. CDR3 nucleotide sequence: TGTGCCAGCAGCCCGCGGGGGGGTTGGGAGCAGTACTTC. The rearrangement joins TRBV7-2 to TRBJ2-7; 9 bases match TRBD2. V shed 5 bases, J shed 7 bases, and the junction held 6 bases outside the gene matches. Germline CDR1 SGHTA, CDR2 FQGNSA. The CDR3 loop spans 13 amino acids.

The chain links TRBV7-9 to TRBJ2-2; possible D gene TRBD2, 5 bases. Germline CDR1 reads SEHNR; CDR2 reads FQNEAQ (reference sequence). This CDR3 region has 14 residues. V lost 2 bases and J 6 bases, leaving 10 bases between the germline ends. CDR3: CASSLFLAPGELFF. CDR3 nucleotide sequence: TGTGCCAGCAGCTTATTTCTAGCCCCCGGGGAGCTGTTTTTT.

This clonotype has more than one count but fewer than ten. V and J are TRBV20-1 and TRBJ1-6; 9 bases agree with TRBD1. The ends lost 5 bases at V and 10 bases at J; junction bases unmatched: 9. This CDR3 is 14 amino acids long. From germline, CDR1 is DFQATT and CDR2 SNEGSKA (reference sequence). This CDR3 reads CSARTGERKSPLHF. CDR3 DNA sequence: TGCAGTGCTCGGACAGGGGAAAGGAAATCACCCCTCCACTTT.

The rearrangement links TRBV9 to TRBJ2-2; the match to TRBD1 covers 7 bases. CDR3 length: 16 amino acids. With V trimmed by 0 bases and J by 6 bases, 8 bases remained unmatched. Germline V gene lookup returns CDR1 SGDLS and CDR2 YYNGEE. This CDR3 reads CASSVVEGASSGELFF. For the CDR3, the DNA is TGTGCCAGCAGCGTAGTAGAGGGGGCTTCTTCCGGGGAGCTGTTTTTT.

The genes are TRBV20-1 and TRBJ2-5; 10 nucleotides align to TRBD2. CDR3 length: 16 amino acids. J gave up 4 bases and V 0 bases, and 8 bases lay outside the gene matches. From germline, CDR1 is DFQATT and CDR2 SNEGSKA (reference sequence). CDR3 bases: TGCAGTGCTAGAGATAACCTAGCGGGAGCCGGAGAGACCCAGTACTTC. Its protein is CSARDNLAGAGETQYF.

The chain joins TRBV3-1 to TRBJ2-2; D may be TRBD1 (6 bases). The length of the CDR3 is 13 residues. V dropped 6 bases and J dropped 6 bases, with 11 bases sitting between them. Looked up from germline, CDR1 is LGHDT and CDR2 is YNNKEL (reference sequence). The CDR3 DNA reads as TGTGCCAGCAGTCCGAGGGGGTCCGGGGAGCTGTTTTTT. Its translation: CASSPRGSGELFF.